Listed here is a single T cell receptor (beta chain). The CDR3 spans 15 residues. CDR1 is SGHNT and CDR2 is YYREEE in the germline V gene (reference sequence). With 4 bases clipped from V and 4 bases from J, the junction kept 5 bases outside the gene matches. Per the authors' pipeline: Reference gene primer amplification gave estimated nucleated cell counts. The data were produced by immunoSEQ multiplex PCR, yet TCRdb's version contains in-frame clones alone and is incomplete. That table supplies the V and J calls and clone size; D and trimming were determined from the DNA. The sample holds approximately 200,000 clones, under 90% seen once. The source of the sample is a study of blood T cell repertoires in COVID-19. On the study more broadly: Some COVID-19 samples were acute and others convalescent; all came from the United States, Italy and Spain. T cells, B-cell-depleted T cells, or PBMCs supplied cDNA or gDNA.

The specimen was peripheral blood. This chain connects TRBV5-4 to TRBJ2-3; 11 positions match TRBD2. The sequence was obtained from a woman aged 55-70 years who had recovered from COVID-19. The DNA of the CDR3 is TGTGCCAGCAGCCCAACTAGCGGGAGCCCAGATACGCAGTATTTT. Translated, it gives CASSPTSGSPDTQYF.